A selection of T cell receptor beta chains follows, all from one sample in a study of regulatory T cells in long-lasting Graves disease. MiXCR was run by TCRdb on the multiplex PCR reads, yielding one entry per CDR3 protein. Of 600,000 to 850,000 distinct CDR3 sequences listed, 30% were seen once; the top ten hold 40% to 55%. The source was peripheral blood mononuclear cells (PBMCs), collected when the disease was refractory, from a patient treated with antithyroid drugs. These receptors were obtained from a female donor with Graves disease. Each CDR3 is given with its conserved first and last residue.

>TRBJ2-5|TRBV19
CASSIPGGPRKTQYF
>TRBJ1-1|TRBV6-1
CASSPGQGRAFF
>TRBJ2-4|TRBV7-6
CASSPGASGGNIQYF
>TRBJ2-5|TRBV20-1
CSAGDRGGEETQYF
>TRBJ1-4|TRBV30
CAWSPRPDEKLFF
>TRBJ1-2|TRBV12-3/TRBV12-4
CASSFSGDYGYTF
>TRBJ1-4|TRBV11-1
CASSFFGQHEKLFF
>TRBJ1-1|TRBV9
CASSAAGAHTEAFF
>TRBJ1-5|TRBV20-1
CSASQGWDQPQHF
>TRBJ2-7|TRBV29-1
CSVRLGQEYDEQYF
>TRBJ1-4|TRBV28
CASSFPGLDEKLFF
>TRBJ2-7|TRBV29-1
CSVDIGTEQYF
>TRBJ1-5|TRBV20-1
CSARADGQGLGQPQHF
>TRBJ1-4|TRBV30
CAWSVIGTGEKLFF
>TRBJ1-1|TRBV29-1
CSGVPGLNTEAFF
>TRBJ1-5|TRBV7-2
CASSTSGTVSNQPQHF
>TRBJ1-2|TRBV20-1
CSASPHRANYGYTF
>TRBJ1-1|TRBV5-4
CASALGAGGNTEAFF
>TRBJ2-7|TRBV20-1
CSASFHGSYEQYF
>TRBJ1-2|TRBV2
CARQGLDGYTF
>TRBJ1-5|TRBV2
CASSEARDRGWVSNQPQHF
>TRBJ1-2|TRBV10-1
CASSRQENYGYTF
>TRBJ2-2|TRBV11-3
CASSLGGTGNTGELFF
>TRBJ1-2|TRBV20-1
CSAENDRAGEGYTF
>TRBJ2-7|TRBV7-9
CASSRDFSYEQYF
>TRBJ1-5|TRBV20-1
CSAHTGTGLSNQPQHF
>TRBJ2-7|TRBV29-1
CSVDGIIGHEQYF
>TRBJ2-7|TRBV6-1
CASSVQNDSYEQYF
>TRBJ1-5|TRBV6-1
CASRDREYSNQPQHF
>TRBJ1-1|TRBV7-9
CASSLTINTEAFF
>TRBJ1-2|TRBV9
CASSVGTGGYYGYTF
>TRBJ1-4|TRBV15
CATGRSATNEKLFF
>TRBJ1-4|TRBV5-1
CASSLELGSTNEKLFF